This TCR beta chain was identified in a study of shared clonotypes between healthy human individuals. This CDR3 is built from 17 residues. CDR1 and CDR2 (germline): LGHNA, YSLEER. V was clipped by 0 bases and J by 8 bases; unmatched bases: 11. The assay was carried out at the deep level. Only in-frame clones appear in the TCRdb table, and some are missing; sequencing was by immunoSEQ multiplex PCR. The table records about 510,000 clones, around 74% of them present only once. The sample was PBMCs. V gene TRBV4-3 combines with J gene TRBJ2-1; 9 bases are shared with TRBD1. This TCR was recovered from a woman aged 40-49 years in good health. Some clones in this sample may be carry-over from other donors' samples. The CDR3 nucleotides read TGCGCCAGCAGCCAAGAAGGGGGGACAGGGTTTGCGGATGAGCAGTTCTTC. Protein: CASSQEGGTGFADEQFF.